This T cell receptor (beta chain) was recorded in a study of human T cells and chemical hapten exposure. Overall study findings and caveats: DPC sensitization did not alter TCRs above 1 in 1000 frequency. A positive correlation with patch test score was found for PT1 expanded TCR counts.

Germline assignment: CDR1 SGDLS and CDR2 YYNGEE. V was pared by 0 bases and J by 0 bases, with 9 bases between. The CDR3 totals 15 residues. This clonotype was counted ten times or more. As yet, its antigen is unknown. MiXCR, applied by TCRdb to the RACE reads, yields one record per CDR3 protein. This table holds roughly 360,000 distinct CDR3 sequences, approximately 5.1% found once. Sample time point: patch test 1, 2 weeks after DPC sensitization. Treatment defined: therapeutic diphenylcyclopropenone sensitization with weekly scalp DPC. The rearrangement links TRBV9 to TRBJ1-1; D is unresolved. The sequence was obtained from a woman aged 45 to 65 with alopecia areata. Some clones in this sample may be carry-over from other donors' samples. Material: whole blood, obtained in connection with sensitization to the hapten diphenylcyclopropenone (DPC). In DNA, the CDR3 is TGTGCCAGCAGCGTAGGAGGAGGTGTGAACACTGAAGCTTTCTTT. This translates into CASSVGGGVNTEAFF.